This T cell receptor beta chain was sequenced in a study of shared clonotypes between healthy human individuals (dated by TCRdb to the early 2020s). Some background on the complete study: A couple of women and a few men aged 18 to 49 years were included in the cohort. Per donor, three plates each were used for CD4 naive and CD4 memory, two for CD8 naive, and one for CD8 memory. To estimate repertoire size and how much clonotype sharing occurs between individuals, the study deeply sequenced the blood TCR repertoires of about five healthy adults. To increase sequencing depth and limit assay-specific biases, TCR repertoire library preparation and sequencing were carried out by different laboratories using diverse techniques. Leukapheresis yielded between about 0.8 and 8.9 billion PBMCs per donor. The investigation overall reported the following: Larger estimated clonotype richness was generally found for naive subsets than for memory subsets. The genetic and exposure-history diversity represented was limited by the small number of donors. Compared with non-shared clonotypes, clonotypes shared by all four sorted-subset donors had higher generation probabilities. Sampling was restricted to blood, and TCR repertoires in tissue are likely to differ from TCR repertoires in blood. Based on pairwise subsampling, the degree of clonotype sharing among donors was expected to be affected by sequencing depth. When a handful of donors were compared, the shared fraction of clonotypes was about 5% for naive CD4, roughly 3.3% for naive CD8, more than 2% for memory CD4, and roughly 0.4% for memory CD8. Rarefaction of sorted-subset datasets indicated incomplete sequencing despite the large sequencing depth.

As for this clone: No cognate antigen has been identified for it. Per-base qualities were not stored, and no clone one base away is much larger.

Trimming takes 5 bases from V and 1 base from J, and the germline ends sit 15 bases apart. Sequences SEHNR (CDR1) and FQNEAQ (CDR2) are obtained from the germline V gene (reference sequence). Measured from the cysteine to the phenylalanine, the CDR3 is 15 residues long. Only the CDR3 DNA stays, 45 bases, in frame from base 1. TCR CDR3 regions were amplified from genomic DNA by multiplex PCR using the deep immunoSEQ assay. Extracted genomic DNA from each cell subset was spread evenly across all wells of several immunoSEQ 96-well plates, with each plate serving as a replicate. For sorted subsets, around 200 ng genomic DNA, equal to 30,000 to 35,000 T cell genomes, was loaded into each replicate PCR. The purified libraries were quantified using a Qubit 3.0 fluorometer, sized with a Bioanalyzer 2100, and then quantified again using the KAPA Library Quantification kit. Every immunoSEQ 96-well plate was sequenced on a dedicated single-read 150-cycle Illumina NextSeq 550 flow cell. On the authors' methods: Because the immunoSEQ output included only junctional sequences and no quality scores, the filtering could not be the same as the filtering used for full-length reads. Sequences were annotated with PyIR, a Python wrapper for IgBLAST v1.9, using IMGT germline references to assign V/J genes and CDR3. Any read was removed if the V/J assignment was weak (E-value above 1e-6), the CDR3 was missing, or the read contained stop codons, out-of-frame junctions, or ambiguous translated residues. V3J clonotypes were defined as sequences sharing the same inferred V gene, J gene, and CDR3 amino acid sequence. The percentage overlap between two repertoires was calculated by dividing the number of shared unique clonotypes by the size of the smaller repertoire. Three approaches were used to assess repertoire richness: RTK rarefaction, the Chao1 estimator, and Recon v2.1 estimates of unobserved clonotypes. Generation probabilities for all TCRbeta clonotypes obtained by the gDNA method from several donors were computed using OLGA. TCRdb re-hosts the immuneACCESS table, in-frame sequences only. Its copies lack some clones; in the studies checked, an unresolved V gene accounts for under half of them, and the cause for the rest is not known. From that table come the V and J calls and clone size; the DNA was used to work out D and trimming. The sample table holds some 2.1 million clones, of which around 93% were seen once. Around 1.7% of the sample is in the top ten clones.

For the CD8 naive samples, CD45RO-negative cells were positively selected for CCR7, yielding a CD45RA+CCR7+ population from which TemRA cells were excluded. Donors were healthy HIV-negative adults with no recently reported acute infections or vaccinations. Every donor was a Caucasian adult residing in Nashville, Tennessee, USA. Blood was collected by leukapheresis, and PBMCs were isolated by Ficoll-Histopaque density gradient centrifugation and then cryopreserved in liquid nitrogen vapor phase. Analytical flow cytometry was used to check the purity and quantity of each magnetically sorted T cell population. From each sorted fraction, genomic DNA was isolated and quantified by UV absorbance on a Nanodrop 2000c.

The sequence came from a man younger than 30 in good health. Some clones in this sample may be carry-over from other donors' samples. Material: naive CD8+ T cells from PBMCs. According to the study, the label for this sample's cell subset or site signals: CD45RA+CCR7+. The chain employs TRBV7-9 and TRBJ2-7; the D gene is possibly TRBD1 or TRBD2, with 5 bases matching each. The DNA sequence is TGTGCCAGCAGCCTCGCCCCGGGACGGTCCTACGAGCAGTACTTC. It is translated as CASSLAPGRSYEQYF.